Shown below are 17 T cell receptor beta chains from a single sample sequenced in a study of early T cells in non-severe SARS-CoV-2 infection. TCRdb independently ran MiXCR on the 5' RACE reads; one entry per CDR3 protein. This repertoire shows tens of thousands of distinct CDR3 sequences, around 8.5% found once; its top ten account for around 21%. The sequenced material came from whole blood. The receptor set was obtained from an adult who was a healthcare worker with PCR-confirmed SARS-CoV-2 infection or an uninfected control (not recorded which).

The chain uses TRBV18 and TRBJ1-1; D ambiguous. The V end lost 6 bases, the J end lost 1 base, and 15 bases lay between the germline ends. CDR1 and CDR2 from the germline V gene are KGHSH and LQKENI. CDR3 length: 15 residues. The CDR3 nucleotides read TGTGCCAGCTCTCGATACAACCGGGAGAACACTGAAGCTTTCTTT. Its translation: CASSRYNRENTEAFF.

This clonotype was detected many times. This chain connects TRBV4-1 to TRBJ2-1; D may be TRBD1 or TRBD2 (5 bases each). V lost 4 bases to trimming and J lost 7 bases, with 26 bases between them. Germline V gene lookup returns CDR1 MGHRA and CDR2 YSYEKL. The CDR3 loop spans 18 amino acids. For the CDR3, the DNA is TGCGCCAGCAGCCCTAACCCCCCACGGGGCCTAGGGGAGAATGAGCAGTTCTTC. It is translated as CASSPNPPRGLGENEQFF.

This clonotype came up many times. V and J are TRBV10-1 and TRBJ2-7; D perhaps matches TRBD2 (6 bases). The V and J ends lost 3 bases and 12 bases respectively, with 21 bases between them. The CDR3 has 14 amino acids. Germline V lookup: CDR1 WNHNN, CDR2 SYGVQD (reference sequence). The CDR3 protein is CASSEGPEGRRPYF. The CDR3 DNA follows: TGCGCCAGCAGTGAAGGACCGGAGGGAAGGAGGCCGTACTTC.

The J gene is TRBJ2-5, the V gene TRBV27; D is unclear. This CDR3 has 13 amino acids. CDR1 is MNHEY, CDR2 SMNVEV, per germline (reference sequence). V shed 2 bases and J shed 4 bases, with 8 bases lying between them. The CDR3 reads CASSLSLSETQYF. The DNA for the CDR3 is TGTGCCAGCAGTTTAAGCCTTTCAGAGACCCAGTACTTC.

This clonotype occurred many times. V and J are TRBV19 and TRBJ1-5, with a possible D match to TRBD1 (5 bases). CDR3 length: 16 residues. Germline CDR1 reads LNHDA; CDR2 reads SQIVND (reference sequence). With 6 bases removed from V and 0 bases from J, the gap between germline ends came to 15 bases. The CDR3 bases are TGTGCCAGTAGGACAGATTGGGGGGTTAGCAATCAGCCCCAGCATTTT. It is translated as CASRTDWGVSNQPQHF.

This clonotype has at least ten counts. For the CDR3, the DNA is TGTGCCAGCAGGGCCGGGACAGGGGGCGGCACTGAAGCTTTCTTT. Its protein is CASRAGTGGGTEAFF. The rearrangement links TRBV6-2 or TRBV6-3 to TRBJ1-1; 12 bases map to TRBD1. Germline V gives CDR1 MNHEY, CDR2 SVGEGT. The CDR3 contains 15 residues. V gave up 6 bases and J gave up 4 bases; unmatched junction bases: 6.

This clonotype was detected only a few times. The chain is built from TRBV10-3 and TRBJ2-3; D not certain. The CDR3 has 14 amino acids. The ends were cut back, 4 bases at V and 0 bases at J, with 8 bases in the middle. Germline CDR1 and CDR2: ENHRY and SYGVKD. The CDR3, as DNA: TGTGCCATCAGTGGCGAAACTAGCACAGATACGCAGTATTTT. It yields the protein CAISGETSTDTQYF.

V gene TRBV11-2 combines with J gene TRBJ2-2, with D tentatively TRBD1 or TRBD2 (5 bases each). Trimming pared 1 base from V and 6 bases from J, leaving 6 bases between. Germline CDR1 is SGHAT and CDR2 is FQNNGV. This CDR3 has 13 residues. The CDR3 sequence is CASSLAGPGELFF. In nucleotides, the CDR3 is TGTGCCAGCAGCTTAGCGGGGCCCGGGGAGCTGTTTTTT.

This clonotype has at least ten counts. The chain joins TRBV3-1 to TRBJ1-5; tentatively, D is TRBD1 (5 bases). The length of the CDR3 is 14 residues. From germline, CDR1 is LGHDT and CDR2 YNNKEL (reference sequence). The V and J ends lost 4 bases and 3 bases respectively, with 10 bases between them. Here the CDR3 DNA reads TGTGCCAGCAGCCTGACAGCGGACAATCAGCCCCAGCATTTT. Amino acid sequence: CASSLTADNQPQHF.

In this sample, this clonotype turned up many times. V usage is TRBV24-1 and J usage is TRBJ1-1, with a tentative D call TRBD1 (5 bases). The CDR3 runs to 11 residues. Trimming removed 9 bases at V and 7 bases at J, with 11 bases between. Germline lookup yields CDR1 KGHDR and CDR2 SFDVKD. The CDR3 DNA reads as TGTGCCACCGGGACCTCCGGTGAAGCTTTCTTT. Its protein is CATGTSGEAFF.

This chain joins TRBV7-9 and TRBJ1-4; D remains unclear. The germline gives CDR1 SEHNR, CDR2 FQNEAQ (reference sequence). Trimming cost V 0 bases and J 5 bases, with 7 bases left between them. The CDR3 is 14 amino acids. The CDR3 loop reads CASSLAGGNEKLFF. The CDR3 DNA reads TGTGCCAGCAGCTTAGCCGGCGGAAATGAAAAACTGTTTTTT.

This clonotype was found many times. J is TRBJ2-1 and V is TRBV20-1; 10 nucleotides match TRBD2. Losses at the gene ends were 5 bases for V and 9 bases for J; bases not matched to a gene: 16. The length of the CDR3 is 16 residues. The germline CDR1 and CDR2 sequences are DFQATT and SNEGSKA (reference sequence). The CDR3 is CSAVRLKRGGRTEQFF. As DNA, the CDR3 is TGCAGTGCTGTTCGACTAAAGCGGGGGGGCCGGACTGAGCAGTTCTTC.

The chain couples TRBV3-1 to TRBJ1-1; D is undetermined. CDR1 LGHDT and CDR2 YNNKEL come from the germline V gene (reference sequence). Trimming cost V 0 bases and J 6 bases, with 5 bases left between them. CDR3 length equals 12 residues. The CDR3 is CASSQDGAEAFF. The CDR3 DNA sequence: TGTGCCAGCAGCCAAGATGGCGCTGAAGCTTTCTTT.

This clonotype was counted only a few times. The chain links TRBV10-3 to TRBJ1-1, with TRBD1 matching over 7 bases. This CDR3 contains 13 residues. The junction had 5 bases not matched to a gene; V was cut back by 5 bases and J by 5 bases. Germline V gives CDR1 ENHRY, CDR2 SYGVKD. The CDR3: CAISPTGDTEAFF. For the CDR3, the DNA is TGTGCCATCAGTCCAACAGGGGATACTGAAGCTTTCTTT.

This chain connects TRBV5-1 to TRBJ2-7, with D perhaps matching TRBD1 or TRBD2 (5 bases each). The CDR3 loop spans 15 amino acids. Looked up from germline, CDR1 is SGHRS and CDR2 is YFSETQ. V lost 2 bases to trimming and J lost 2 bases, with 14 bases between them. The CDR3 DNA reads as TGCGCCAGCAGCTTTGGGCAGGGAGCCGCCTACGAGCAGTACTTC. Its protein product is CASSFGQGAAYEQYF.

This clonotype was found a few times. V and J are TRBV7-2 and TRBJ1-6; TRBD1 is a possible D gene (6 bases). Germline V gene sequence: CDR1 SGHTA, CDR2 FQGNSA. The CDR3 totals 16 residues. V lost 2 bases to trimming and J lost 9 bases, with 17 bases between them. CDR3 in amino acids: CASSLKGGGVTSPLHF. The CDR3 DNA follows: TGTGCCAGCAGCTTAAAGGGAGGGGGAGTTACTTCACCCCTCCACTTT.

The chain has TRBV11-2 and TRBJ1-1, with unresolved D. The CDR3 spans 15 residues. Deletions cut 7 bases from V and 4 bases from J, with 19 bases between. Germline V gives CDR1 SGHAT, CDR2 FQNNGV. The CDR3 loop reads CASTPGSGYGTEAFF. CDR3 bases: TGTGCCAGCACCCCCGGGAGCGGGTATGGCACTGAAGCTTTCTTT.